Below are 10 T cell receptor beta chains sequenced from a single sample in a study of blood T cell repertoires in COVID-19. Only in-frame clones appear in the TCRdb table, and some are missing; sequencing was by immunoSEQ multiplex PCR. The sample has approximately 230,000 clones, 65% to 90% seen once. The sequenced sample consisted of PBMCs or T cells enriched from blood (not recorded which). The source is a man aged 40-49 years who had recovered from COVID-19.

This chain links TRBV21-1 with TRBJ1-1; the table's D call of TRBD1 was not tested on the DNA. TRBV21-1 is marked as a pseudogene. The CDR3 has 18 amino acids. CDR3 DNA sequence: TGTGCCAGCAGCAAAGATGAGGACAGGGATGTATTGGACACTGAAGCTTTCTTT. Residues: CASSKDEDRDVLDTEAFF.

On this clone itself: A much larger clone sits a single nucleotide away, making a read error possible. The rearrangement uses TRBV12-3 or TRBV12-4 and TRBJ2-7, with a weak D call TRBD1 (7 bases). V dropped 7 bases and J dropped 3 bases, with 10 bases sitting between them. CDR3 size: 12 residues. The CDR3 nucleotides are TGTGCCAGCACTCAGGGGGGCTACGAGCAGTACTTC. Amino acid sequence: CASTQGGYEQYF.

This clone was seen a single time. CDR3 amino acids: CAISAGTSGGVTQYF. CDR3 nucleotide sequence: TGTGCCATCAGTGCCGGGACTAGCGGGGGCGTTACGCAGTATTTT. The chain links TRBV10-3 to TRBJ2-3; 14 bases match TRBD2. This CDR3 comprises 15 residues. The trim removed 4 bases at V and 8 bases at J, leaving 5 bases unmatched. The germline V gene encodes CDR1 ENHRY and CDR2 SYGVKD.

The DNA of the CDR3 is TGTGCCAGCAGCGGCCCGGGACAGGGGTCAATTAGCACAGATACGCAGTATTTT. This translates into CASSGPGQGSISTDTQYF. The chain employs TRBV7-8 and TRBJ2-3; 10 positions agree with TRBD1. J gave up 0 bases and V 5 bases, and 11 bases lay outside the gene matches. Looked up from germline, CDR1 is SGHVS and CDR2 is FQNEAQ. The CDR3 consists of 18 residues.

This chain uses TRBV6-5 with TRBJ1-1; no clear D. The CDR3 totals 14 residues. In germline, CDR1 is MNHEY, CDR2 SVGAGI. Trimming left V 4 bases short and J 4 bases short, with 13 bases between. CDR3 sequence reads: CASSFISRSTEAFF. The CDR3, as DNA: TGTGCCAGCAGTTTCATATCCCGGAGCACTGAAGCTTTCTTT.

This clone was observed a few times. The rearrangement uses TRBV19 and TRBJ1-2; 7 nucleotides line up with TRBD1. The CDR3 is made up of 15 amino acids. Germline V lookup: CDR1 LNHDA, CDR2 SQIVND (reference sequence). After removal of 9 bases from V and 8 bases from J, the junction contained 18 bases not matched to a gene. The DNA for the CDR3 is TGTGCCAGCCTATCTGATCGGACAGGCCAGGGAGGCTACACCTTC. Protein product: CASLSDRTGQGGYTF.

The chain links TRBV5-1 to TRBJ2-7, with 10 bases fitting TRBD2. The germline CDR1 and CDR2 sequences are SGHRS and YFSETQ. The V segment lost 0 bases and the J segment 1 base; nucleotides outside the gene matches: 1. The CDR3 length is 15 residues. CDR3 sequence: CASSLVLAGSYEQYF. As DNA, the CDR3 is TGCGCCAGCAGCTTGGTACTAGCGGGATCCTACGAGCAGTACTTC.

The CDR3 nucleotides are TGTGCCAGCAGCTTGCCCCAGGGGAAAGGGACCTACGAGCAGTACTTC. Residues: CASSLPQGKGTYEQYF. The rearrangement uses TRBV7-9 and TRBJ2-7; D is possibly TRBD1 (6 bases). The CDR3 length is 16 residues. Germline CDR1 and CDR2: SEHNR and FQNEAQ (reference sequence). Trimming cost V 3 bases and J 2 bases, with 17 bases left between them.

This rearrangement joins TRBV2 to TRBJ1-6; 10 positions agree with TRBD1. Germline CDR1 SNHLY, CDR2 FYNNEI. The CDR3 covers 15 residues. V was pared by 3 bases and J by 10 bases, with 6 bases of the junction left unmatched. CDR3 DNA sequence: TGTGCCAGCAGTGAGGAGGGACAGGGGCAGTCACCCCTCCACTTT. Residues: CASSEEGQGQSPLHF.

A single count supports this clone. This CDR3 is CASSQSGGSQPQHF. The CDR3 nucleotides read TGTGCCAGCAGCCAATCCGGGGGTAGTCAGCCCCAGCATTTT. The gene calls are TRBV16 and TRBJ1-5, with D tentatively TRBD1 (5 bases). The germline V and J ends were trimmed by 0 bases and 6 bases, with 9 bases remaining between them. The CDR3 has 14 residues. The germline CDR1 and CDR2 sequences are KGHSY and FQNENV.